These 25 T cell receptor beta chains originate from one sample sequenced in a study of vaccination and CD4 T cells after COVID-19. Antigens for these TCRs are unknown. Documented time point: late sampling 161 to 241 days after vaccination in a few convalescent patients. Indicated treatment: approximately 9-day PBMC culture with coronavirus spike peptide pools or control peptides (ViraFEST assay). Sequencing of the DNA from cultured CD4+ T cells was carried out with the Oncomine TCR Beta short-read assay. MiXCR, run by TCRdb on the PCR reads, gives a single entry per CDR3 protein. The data contain 20,000 to 25,000 distinct CDR3 sequences, 46% of them singletons. Source: CD4+ T cells from blood, cultured in vitro, taken about 7 months after SARS-CoV-2 vaccination. The receptors come from a human donor who had recovered from COVID-19.

This clonotype was recorded a few times. The V call is TRBV7-6, the J call TRBJ2-1, with D possibly being TRBD1 (5 bases). Germline V gives CDR1 SGHVS, CDR2 FNYEAQ. This CDR3 has 13 residues. V was cut by 1 base and J by 8 bases, with 9 bases left in between. The CDR3 loop is CASSLGQGHEQFF. CDR3 coding DNA: TGTGCCAGCAGCTTAGGGCAGGGCCATGAGCAGTTCTTC.

This chain links TRBV7-9 with TRBJ2-7; maybe TRBD2 (6 bases). V shed 2 bases and J shed 2 bases, with 16 bases lying between them. This CDR3 is built from 16 residues. Germline assignment: CDR1 SEHNR and CDR2 FQNEAQ (reference sequence). CDR3 in amino acids: CASSLYQDYHAYEQYF. The CDR3 nucleotides are TGTGCCAGCAGCTTATACCAGGACTACCACGCCTACGAGCAGTACTTC.

This sequence joins TRBV6-1 and TRBJ2-5; a possible D gene is TRBD1 (5 bases). Trimming cost V 7 bases and J 5 bases, with 8 bases left between them. This CDR3 contains 11 residues. Germline V lookup: CDR1 MNHNS, CDR2 SASEGT. CDR3 nucleotides: TGTGCCAGCAATGGGGCTGAGACCCAGTACTTC. This translates into CASNGAETQYF.

The chain links TRBV12-3 or TRBV12-4 to TRBJ1-2; 7 bases line up with TRBD1. Losses at the gene ends were 3 bases for V and 2 bases for J; bases not matched to a gene: 6. The CDR3 is made up of 15 amino acids. The DNA for the CDR3 is TGTGCCAGCAGTTTTAGAGGGACAGTCAACTATGGCTACACCTTC. Its translation: CASSFRGTVNYGYTF.

The chain is built from TRBV20-1 and TRBJ2-3; D is possibly TRBD2 (5 bases). Germline V gene lookup returns CDR1 DFQATT and CDR2 SNEGSKA (reference sequence). The CDR3 is 15 amino acids. The CDR3 sequence is CSALRGRGSGDTQYF. The CDR3 bases are TGCAGCGCACTCAGAGGGCGAGGGTCCGGAGATACGCAGTATTTT.

The chain is built from TRBV7-3 and TRBJ2-3; 7 bases match TRBD2. In germline, CDR1 is SGHTA, CDR2 FQGTGA. CDR3 length equals 12 residues. With V trimmed by 2 bases and J by 8 bases, 1 base remained unmatched. The CDR3 DNA reads TGTGCCAGCAGCTTAGGGGGGGGTACGCAGTATTTT. Its translation: CASSLGGGTQYF.

This clonotype was detected a few times. The V call is TRBV11-2, the J call TRBJ1-2; 7 nucleotides line up with TRBD1. The CDR3 runs 14 residues. The germline V gene encodes CDR1 SGHAT and CDR2 FQNNGV. After removal of 5 bases from V and 7 bases from J, the junction contained 10 bases not matched to a gene. The CDR3 protein is CASSPNRGLGGYTF. CDR3 coding DNA: TGTGCCAGCAGCCCCAATAGGGGGCTGGGTGGCTACACCTTC.

The V call is TRBV6-1, the J call TRBJ1-1; D remains unclear. Germline V gene lookup returns CDR1 MNHNS and CDR2 SASEGT. V was cut by 4 bases and J by 1 base, with 7 bases left in between. This CDR3 is built from 13 residues. CDR3 amino acids: CASSATPNTEAFF. The CDR3 DNA follows: TGTGCCAGCAGTGCTACCCCGAACACTGAAGCTTTCTTT.

The chain employs TRBV20-1 and TRBJ2-1; 9 nucleotides line up with TRBD2. Germline loops: CDR1 DFQATT, CDR2 SNEGSKA (reference sequence). CDR3 length: 15 residues. The junction had 9 bases not matched to a gene; V was cut back by 5 bases and J by 4 bases. The CDR3: CSAESQRGVYNEQFF. The CDR3 DNA reads as TGCAGTGCTGAATCCCAGCGGGGGGTTTACAATGAGCAGTTCTTC.

The chain has TRBV15 and TRBJ2-1; D not resolved. This CDR3 spans 16 amino acids. Germline V gene data show CDR1 as LNHNV and CDR2 as YYDKDF (reference sequence). V lost 1 base and J lost 0, with 10 bases in between. The CDR3 reads CATSRGRGISYNEQFF. The CDR3 nucleotides are TGTGCCACCAGCAGAGGTCGCGGTATCTCCTACAATGAGCAGTTCTTC.

This chain connects TRBV29-1 to TRBJ2-5; D remains unclear. Trimming removed 3 bases at V and 1 base at J, with 9 bases between. CDR1 and CDR2 (germline): SQVTM, ANQGSEA. CDR3 length: 13 amino acids. Written as DNA, the CDR3 is TGCAGCGTTGAGTTACGAACCCAAGAGACCCAGTACTTC. Translated: CSVELRTQETQYF.

V gene TRBV6-5 combines with J gene TRBJ2-7; D unresolved. V was pared by 0 bases and J by 3 bases, with 6 bases between. Germline values: CDR1 MNHEY, CDR2 SVGAGI. The CDR3 is made up of 13 amino acids. The DNA for the CDR3 is TGTGCCAGCAGTTACTCGAAGGGCTACGAGCAGTACTTC. This translates into CASSYSKGYEQYF.

V and J are TRBV19 and TRBJ2-7; 7 bases map to TRBD2. CDR3 length: 13 residues. The germline V gene encodes CDR1 LNHDA and CDR2 SQIVND (reference sequence). Germline trimming cut 4 bases from V and 3 bases from J; bases unmatched to any gene: 3. The CDR3 bases are TGTGCCAGTAGTAAAGAGCGGGGCTACGAGCAGTACTTC. This codes for CASSKERGYEQYF.

In this sample, this clonotype turned up a few times. The rearrangement links TRBV29-1 to TRBJ2-5; D remains ambiguous. Trimming cost V 3 bases and J 4 bases, with 9 bases left between them. Per the germline V gene, CDR1 is SQVTM and CDR2 is ANQGSEA. This CDR3 is 12 amino acids long. The CDR3 sequence: CSVEQQRETQYF. For the CDR3, the DNA is TGCAGCGTTGAGCAGCAGCGAGAGACCCAGTACTTC.

By proportion, this clonotype is medium-sized (0.01 to 0.1%). CDR3 loop: CASSVGSLETQYF. The CDR3 DNA sequence: TGTGCCAGCAGTGTTGGCTCGTTGGAGACCCAGTACTTC. The chain links TRBV25-1 to TRBJ2-5; D unresolved. The CDR3 extends over 13 amino acids. V lost 4 bases, J lost 5 bases, and 11 bases lay in between. Germline CDR1 MGHDK, CDR2 SYGVNS.

By proportion, this clonotype is medium-sized (0.01 to 0.1%). The chain joins TRBV20-1 to TRBJ2-5; 7 bases map to TRBD2. CDR3 length equals 13 residues. Losses at the gene ends were 8 bases for V and 5 bases for J; bases not matched to a gene: 11. Per germline, CDR1 DFQATT and CDR2 SNEGSKA (reference sequence). The DNA of the CDR3 is TGCAGTTCCGGGACTACACCTCGGGAGACCCAGTACTTC. Its protein is CSSGTTPRETQYF.

The V call is TRBV28, the J call TRBJ2-4, with TRBD2 identical over 10 bases. Germline V gene lookup returns CDR1 MDHEN and CDR2 SYDVKM. V lost 5 bases to trimming and J lost 0 bases; unmatched junction nucleotides: 7. The CDR3 consists of 17 residues. The CDR3 sequence: CASSEGLATLAKNIQYF. Written as DNA, the CDR3 is TGTGCCAGCAGTGAGGGACTAGCGACACTAGCCAAAAACATTCAGTACTTC.

The chain couples TRBV19 to TRBJ1-6; maybe TRBD1 (5 bases). Germline V gene sequence: CDR1 LNHDA, CDR2 SQIVND (reference sequence). This CDR3 region has 15 residues. V gave up 7 bases and J gave up 7 bases, with 17 bases separating them. The CDR3 DNA follows: TGTGCCAGTAAACTCTCCAGGGCAAGGAATTCACCCCTCCACTTT. This encodes CASKLSRARNSPLHF.

CDR3 residues: CASRGIVDREPYEQYF. Written as DNA, the CDR3 is TGTGCCAGCAGGGGGATTGTGGACAGGGAACCCTACGAGCAGTACTTC. V and J are TRBV28 and TRBJ2-7, with 8 bases fitting TRBD1. J was trimmed by 2 bases and V by 6 bases; bases with no gene match: 12. Germline V gene lookup returns CDR1 MDHEN and CDR2 SYDVKM. The CDR3 runs 16 residues.

There are a few counts of this clonotype. The V gene is TRBV20-1, the J gene TRBJ2-5, with a tentative D call TRBD1 (6 bases). Germline V gene data show CDR1 as DFQATT and CDR2 as SNEGSKA (reference sequence). The CDR3 spans 14 residues. Trimming removed 6 bases from V and 2 bases from J, with 16 bases in between. DNA for the CDR3: TGCAGTGCCAAACCCTTTACAGGGCAAGAGACCCAGTACTTC. Its translation: CSAKPFTGQETQYF.

The V call is TRBV11-2, the J call TRBJ1-1; no reliable D call. This CDR3 has 11 residues. V lost 1 base and J 11 bases, leaving 8 bases between the germline ends. CDR1 SGHAT and CDR2 FQNNGV come from the germline V gene. CDR3 protein: CASSLGSTAFF. CDR3 DNA: TGTGCCAGCAGCTTAGGTTCAACGGCTTTCTTT. The variable domain in full, completed from reference TRBV11-2 and TRBJ1-1, reads EAGVAQSPRYKIIEKRQSVAFWCNPISGHATLYWYQQILGQGPKLLIQFQNNGVVDDSQLPKDRFSAERLKGVDSTLKIQPAKLEDSAVYLCASSLGSTAFFGQGTRLTVV.

V and J are TRBV20-1 and TRBJ2-4; 12 bases align to TRBD1. V lost 6 bases and J lost 2; bases outside the gene matches: 5. Looked up from germline, CDR1 is DFQATT and CDR2 is SNEGSKA (reference sequence). This CDR3 spans 15 amino acids. DNA of the CDR3: TGCAGTGCGGACGGGACAGGGGGCTCCAAAAACATTCAGTACTTC. Translating gives CSADGTGGSKNIQYF.

The chain is built from TRBV6-1 and TRBJ1-5; possible D gene TRBD1, 6 bases. V was pared by 5 bases and J by 0 bases, with 11 bases between. The CDR3 covers 15 residues. Per germline, CDR1 MNHNS and CDR2 SASEGT. The CDR3 sequence is CASSLQGFSNQPQHF. In DNA, the CDR3 is TGTGCCAGCAGTCTCCAGGGGTTTAGCAATCAGCCCCAGCATTTT.

This clonotype was observed a handful of times. The rearrangement uses TRBV6-2 or TRBV6-3 and TRBJ1-5, with TRBD1 as a possible D gene (6 bases). Germline V gives CDR1 MNHEY, CDR2 SVGEGT. There are 13 residues in the CDR3. V was pared by 3 bases and J by 5 bases, with 8 bases between. CDR3 nucleotide sequence: TGTGCCAGCAGTTATACAGGGCATCAGCCCCAGCATTTT. It is translated as CASSYTGHQPQHF.

The chain employs TRBV7-2 and TRBJ2-5, with D uncertain. In germline, CDR1 is SGHTA, CDR2 FQGNSA. CDR3 length: 12 residues. Trimming stripped 8 bases from V and 0 bases from J, with 7 bases between. CDR3 sequence: CASSRNQETQYF. DNA for the CDR3: TGTGCCAGCTCTCGAAACCAAGAGACCCAGTACTTC. The whole variable domain, remainder taken from reference TRBV7-2 and TRBJ2-5, is GAGVSQSPSNKVTEKGKDVELRCDPISGHTALYWYRQSLGQGLEFLIYFQGNSAPDKSGLPSDRFSAERTGGSVSTLTIQRTQQEDSAVYLCASSRNQETQYFGPGTRLLVL.